Listed here are 30 T cell receptor beta chains from one sample, sequenced in a study of beta chain features in type 1 diabetes. The authors reverse transcribed all of the isolated RNA, so sequencing captured expressed TCRB transcripts. Assay used: immunoSEQ multiplex PCR; TCRdb lists only in-frame clones, some missing. The sample records 200,000 to 250,000 clones, about 70% being singletons. Input material: naive CD4+ T cells from blood. All receptors derive from a man younger than 40 in good health.

Notes on this clone: Other nucleotide sequences in the sample specify the same CDR3. V gene TRBV29-1 combines with J gene TRBJ2-3; perhaps D is TRBD1 or TRBD2 (5 bases each). Germline V gives CDR1 SQVTM, CDR2 ANQGSEA. The CDR3 is 13 residues long. The germline V and J ends were trimmed by 3 bases and 4 bases, with 11 bases remaining between them. The CDR3 here is CSVERGQSDTQYF. The CDR3 DNA reads as TGCAGCGTTGAGAGGGGTCAATCAGATACGCAGTATTTT.

This chain uses TRBV14 with TRBJ2-1; D unresolved. With 9 bases removed from V and 12 bases from J, the gap between germline ends came to 9 bases. Germline V gene sequence: CDR1 SGHDN, CDR2 FVKESK. The CDR3 runs 9 residues. CDR3 coding DNA: TGTGCCAGGGGGTCCAGGCAGTTCTTC. This translates into CARGSRQFF.

This rearrangement joins TRBV15 to TRBJ2-3, with 8 nucleotides matching TRBD1. CDR3 length: 16 amino acids. J lost 1 base, V lost 5 bases, and 8 bases had no gene match. In germline, CDR1 is LNHNV, CDR2 YYDKDF (reference sequence). CDR3 amino acids: CATSSRQGSGTDTQYF. The CDR3 coding sequence is TGTGCCACCAGCTCCCGACAGGGGAGCGGCACAGATACGCAGTATTTT.

This clone came up a few times. The chain has TRBV7-2 and TRBJ1-6; D is undetermined. Germline V gives CDR1 SGHTA, CDR2 FQGNSA. The V gene lost 1 base and the J gene lost 9 bases, with 4 bases spanning the gap. The CDR3 covers 12 residues. CDR3 bases: TGTGCCAGCAGCTTAGAGAGTTCACCCCTCCACTTT. Its protein product is CASSLESSPLHF. Using reference TRBV7-2 and TRBJ1-6 for the parts outside the CDR3, the full variable domain is GAGVSQSPSNKVTEKGKDVELRCDPISGHTALYWYRQSLGQGLEFLIYFQGNSAPDKSGLPSDRFSAERTGGSVSTLTIQRTQQEDSAVYLCASSLESSPLHFGNGTRLTVT.

A few counts support this clone. This chain links TRBV10-3 with TRBJ2-5; unclear D gene. This CDR3 region has 11 residues. Between the trimmed V and J ends, which lost 2 bases and 5 bases, there was a span of 3 bases. Looked up from germline, CDR1 is ENHRY and CDR2 is SYGVKD. As DNA, the CDR3 is TGTGCCATCAGTGAGGCTGAGACCCAGTACTTC. Translating it yields CAISEAETQYF.

This clone was seen only once. The rearrangement links TRBV13 to TRBJ2-7, with TRBD2 identical over 10 bases. This CDR3 contains 14 residues. The J segment lost 6 bases and the V segment lost 0 bases, leaving 2 bases of the junction unmatched. CDR1 is PRHDT and CDR2 is FYEKMQ in the germline V gene (reference sequence). For the CDR3, the DNA is TGTGCCAGCAGCTTAGGACTAGCGGGAACCGAGCAGTACTTC. Translating it yields CASSLGLAGTEQYF. Looking up the rest from reference TRBV13 and TRBJ2-7 gives the full variable domain: AAGVIQSPRHLIKEKRETATLKCYPIPRHDTVYWYQQGPGQDPQFLISFYEKMQSDKGSIPDRFSAQQFSDYHSELNMSSLELGDSALYFCASSLGLAGTEQYFGPGTRLTVT.

This clone was found a few times. J is TRBJ1-1 and V is TRBV30, with 8 positions matching TRBD1. Trimming at V came to 4 bases and at J to 1 base, leaving 2 bases not matched to a gene. This CDR3 has 13 amino acids. The germline V gene encodes CDR1 GTSNPN and CDR2 SVGIG (reference sequence). The CDR3 loop is CAWTDRGNTEAFF. CDR3 coding DNA: TGTGCCTGGACCGACAGGGGGAACACTGAAGCTTTCTTT.

The rearrangement links TRBV6-5 to TRBJ2-3, with D perhaps matching TRBD1 or TRBD2 (5 bases each). Germline CDR1 is MNHEY and CDR2 is SVGAGI. The CDR3 covers 12 residues. Trimming pared 6 bases from V and 10 bases from J, leaving 14 bases between. CDR3 sequence (DNA): TGTGCCAGCAGCAAGGGGACCTGGGCGCAGTATTTT. Translating gives CASSKGTWAQYF.

The J gene is TRBJ2-1, the V gene TRBV11-2; TRBD1 matches at 8 bases. This CDR3 contains 15 residues. The germline CDR1 and CDR2 sequences are SGHAT and FQNNGV. V was clipped by 2 bases and J by 3 bases; unmatched bases: 3. The CDR3 loop is CASSLTTGDYNEQFF. CDR3 in DNA: TGTGCCAGCAGCTTAACGACAGGGGACTACAATGAGCAGTTCTTC.

V and J are TRBV5-4 and TRBJ2-2, with unresolved D. The CDR3 has 14 amino acids. Germline CDR1 and CDR2: SGHNT and YYREEE (reference sequence). Between the trimmed V and J ends, which lost 3 bases and 6 bases, there was a span of 12 bases. The CDR3 loop reads CASSSTASAGELFF. For the CDR3, the DNA is TGTGCCAGCAGCTCGACGGCGAGCGCCGGGGAGCTGTTTTTT.

This sequence joins TRBV7-2 and TRBJ2-3; D ambiguous. The CDR3 totals 12 residues. Germline lookup yields CDR1 SGHTA and CDR2 FQGNSA. V lost 4 bases and J 12 bases, leaving 14 bases between the germline ends. The CDR3 loop reads CASSSHRRLQYF. The CDR3 DNA reads as TGTGCCAGCAGCTCTCATCGTCGGCTACAGTATTTT.

For the CDR3, the DNA is TGTGCCAGCAGTTACTCAGACCGAAGGTCGTTCTTC. This sequence encodes CASSYSDRRSFF. The chain is built from TRBV6-6 and TRBJ2-1; no clear D. The CDR3 contains 12 residues. Trimming left V 0 bases short and J 15 bases short, with 12 bases between. Germline V gene lookup returns CDR1 MNHNY and CDR2 SVGAGI (reference sequence).

This clone was counted a few times. The chain is built from TRBV29-1 and TRBJ2-6, with D perhaps assigned TRBD1 or TRBD2 (5 bases each). Germline lookup yields CDR1 SQVTM and CDR2 ANQGSEA. The CDR3 length is 16 residues. The germline V and J ends were trimmed by 5 bases and 0 bases, with 14 bases remaining between them. The CDR3 nucleotides read TGCAGCGTTTATGGGACGGCGAGCTCTGGGGCCAACGTCCTGACTTTC. Its protein is CSVYGTASSGANVLTF.

The rearrangement links TRBV28 to TRBJ1-2, with D perhaps matching TRBD1 (5 bases). CDR1 MDHEN and CDR2 SYDVKM come from the germline V gene. V was pared by 4 bases and J by 4 bases, with 19 bases between. This CDR3 has 16 residues. The CDR3: CASSSQGVADFYGYTF. The CDR3 region has the DNA TGTGCCAGCAGTTCACAAGGGGTGGCCGACTTCTATGGCTACACCTTC.

Here the CDR3 reads CAWSRERSVEQYF. The CDR3 region has the DNA TGTGCCTGGAGTAGGGAAAGATCTGTCGAGCAGTACTTC. The genes are TRBV30 and TRBJ2-7; no clear D. The CDR3 is 13 residues long. V lost 2 bases to trimming and J lost 6 bases, with 14 bases between them. Germline V lookup: CDR1 GTSNPN, CDR2 SVGIG (reference sequence).

The chain employs TRBV5-1 and TRBJ2-7, with D tentatively TRBD1 (6 bases). The V end lost 0 bases, the J end lost 6 bases, and 16 bases lay between the germline ends. The CDR3 contains 15 residues. Germline CDR1 reads SGHRS; CDR2 reads YFSETQ. The CDR3 spells CASSLAGQGSAEQYF. The CDR3 region has the DNA TGCGCCAGCAGCTTGGCTGGGCAGGGGAGCGCCGAGCAGTACTTC.

This clone has a handful of counts. The chain combines TRBV9 with TRBJ2-3, with 8 positions matching TRBD2. Trimming cost V 2 bases and J 3 bases; bases outside gene matches: 14. CDR3 size: 18 residues. Germline CDR1 reads SGDLS; CDR2 reads YYNGEE. Here the CDR3 DNA reads TGTGCCAGCAGCGTCTCCCACTCGCGGGGGGCTGTGACAGATACGCAGTATTTT. It encodes CASSVSHSRGAVTDTQYF.

This chain joins TRBV7-2 and TRBJ1-6; unclear D gene. The CDR3 has 12 residues. Trimming took 5 bases from V and 6 from J, leaving 5 bases between them. Germline CDR1 and CDR2: SGHTA and FQGNSA. CDR3 sequence reads: CASSTLNSPLHF. The CDR3 nucleotides are TGTGCCAGCAGCACACTTAATTCACCCCTCCACTTT.

This rearrangement joins TRBV4-1 to TRBJ2-3, with a tentative D call TRBD2 (5 bases). The CDR3 totals 16 residues. Trimming left V 0 bases short and J 3 bases short, with 13 bases between. Per germline, CDR1 MGHRA and CDR2 YSYEKL. The CDR3 nucleotides read TGCGCCAGCAGCCAAGATGGAGAGGGCTGGACAGATACGCAGTATTTT. This codes for CASSQDGEGWTDTQYF.

As concerns this clone: The same CDR3 is also encoded by other DNA sequences in this sample. The chain has TRBV29-1 and TRBJ1-1; 8 bases fit TRBD1. V trimming: 6 bases; J trimming: 0 bases; junction bases outside the gene matches: 3. CDR3 length equals 13 residues. Per the germline V gene, CDR1 is SQVTM and CDR2 is ANQGSEA. The CDR3, as DNA: TGCAGCGTCAGGGGGCTAATGAACACTGAAGCTTTCTTT. As protein: CSVRGLMNTEAFF.

The chain is built from TRBV30 and TRBJ2-1; 7 nucleotides line up with TRBD2. The germline V gene encodes CDR1 GTSNPN and CDR2 SVGIG (reference sequence). The CDR3 covers 13 residues. Trimming cost V 2 bases and J 5 bases; bases outside gene matches: 3. For the CDR3, the DNA is TGTGCCTGGAGTAGGCTAGCGGACAATGAGCAGTTCTTC. It codes for CAWSRLADNEQFF.

This clone is a singleton in its sample. The V gene is TRBV7-2, the J gene TRBJ1-5, with D perhaps TRBD1 (5 bases). V lost 5 bases, J lost 0 bases, and 11 bases lay in between. Germline values: CDR1 SGHTA, CDR2 FQGNSA. The CDR3 is made up of 15 amino acids. The CDR3, as DNA: TGTGCCAGCAGCGCAACAGGAGATAGCAATCAGCCCCAGCATTTT. Protein product: CASSATGDSNQPQHF.

CDR3 sequence: CASSSQGLAGGEQFF. In DNA, the CDR3 is TGTGCCAGCAGCTCGCAGGGACTAGCGGGAGGCGAGCAGTTCTTC. The chain couples TRBV11-2 to TRBJ2-1; TRBD2 matches at 15 bases. There are 15 residues in the CDR3. The V and J ends lost 4 bases and 10 bases, in that order; junction bases with no gene match: 5. CDR1 is SGHAT and CDR2 is FQNNGV in the germline V gene.

Here the CDR3 DNA reads TGTGCCAGCATCCAGGGGCACGAGCAGTACTTC. Translation gives CASIQGHEQYF. This rearrangement joins TRBV28 to TRBJ2-7, with D maybe TRBD1 (6 bases). Trimming took off 7 bases at V and 5 bases at J, with 9 bases between the two ends. This CDR3 region has 11 residues. CDR1 is MDHEN and CDR2 is SYDVKM in the germline V gene.

The V and J genes are TRBV7-2 and TRBJ2-3; TRBD2 aligns across 11 bases. This CDR3 has 18 amino acids. Germline V gives CDR1 SGHTA, CDR2 FQGNSA. Trimming at V came to 4 bases and at J to 0 bases, leaving 9 bases not matched to a gene. CDR3 DNA: TGTGCCAGCAGCTCGGGACTAGCGGCTACATCTAGCACAGATACGCAGTATTTT. The encoded protein is CASSSGLAATSSTDTQYF.

The chain uses TRBV30 and TRBJ2-1; unclear D gene. The germline CDR1 and CDR2 sequences are GTSNPN and SVGIG (reference sequence). There are 10 residues in the CDR3. V lost 5 bases to trimming and J lost 9 bases, with 8 bases between them. The CDR3 nucleotides read TGTGCCTGGGGTTTCACTGAGCAGTTCTTC. This encodes CAWGFTEQFF.

The chain combines TRBV2 with TRBJ1-2, with unresolved D. Germline CDR1 SNHLY, CDR2 FYNNEI. The germline V and J ends were trimmed by 1 base and 8 bases, with 8 bases remaining between them. This CDR3 contains 12 residues. Here the CDR3 reads CASSEGLSGYTF. CDR3 sequence (DNA): TGTGCCAGCAGTGAAGGGTTGAGCGGCTACACCTTC. Drawing the rest from reference TRBV2 and TRBJ1-2, the complete variable domain is EPEVTQTPSHQVTQMGQEVILRCVPISNHLYFYWYRQILGQKVEFLVSFYNNEISEKSEIFDDQFSVERPDGSNFTLKIRSTKLEDSAMYFCASSEGLSGYTFGSGTRLTVV.

The chain links TRBV7-9 to TRBJ2-3; 8 bases line up with TRBD2. The germline CDR1 and CDR2 sequences are SEHNR and FQNEAQ (reference sequence). Trimming cost V 0 bases and J 5 bases; bases outside gene matches: 4. The CDR3 runs 15 residues. Here the CDR3 reads CASSLASGSGDTQYF. The CDR3 bases are TGTGCCAGCAGCTTAGCCAGCGGGAGCGGAGATACGCAGTATTTT.

This chain links TRBV4-1 with TRBJ2-5; 7 bases map to TRBD1. CDR3 size: 17 residues. Looked up from germline, CDR1 is MGHRA and CDR2 is YSYEKL. J was trimmed by 2 bases and V by 1 base; bases with no gene match: 10. CDR3 sequence: CASSQVPGTAKQETQYF. CDR3 in DNA: TGCGCCAGCAGCCAAGTTCCCGGGACAGCGAAACAAGAGACCCAGTACTTC.

The chain recombines TRBV5-6 with TRBJ2-3; D ambiguous. The germline gives CDR1 SGHDT, CDR2 YYEEEE. The CDR3 is made up of 13 amino acids. The V end lost 4 bases, the J end lost 3 bases, and 9 bases lay between the germline ends. The CDR3 DNA reads TGTGCCAGCAGCAGCTATCGGACAGATACGCAGTATTTT. Translated, it gives CASSSYRTDTQYF. Full variable domain (rest looked up from reference TRBV5-6 and TRBJ2-3): DAGVTQSPTHLIKTRGQQVTLRCSPKSGHDTVSWYQQALGQGPQFIFQYYEEEERQRGNFPDRFSGHQFPNYSSELNVNALLLGDSALYLCASSSYRTDTQYFGPGTRLTVL.